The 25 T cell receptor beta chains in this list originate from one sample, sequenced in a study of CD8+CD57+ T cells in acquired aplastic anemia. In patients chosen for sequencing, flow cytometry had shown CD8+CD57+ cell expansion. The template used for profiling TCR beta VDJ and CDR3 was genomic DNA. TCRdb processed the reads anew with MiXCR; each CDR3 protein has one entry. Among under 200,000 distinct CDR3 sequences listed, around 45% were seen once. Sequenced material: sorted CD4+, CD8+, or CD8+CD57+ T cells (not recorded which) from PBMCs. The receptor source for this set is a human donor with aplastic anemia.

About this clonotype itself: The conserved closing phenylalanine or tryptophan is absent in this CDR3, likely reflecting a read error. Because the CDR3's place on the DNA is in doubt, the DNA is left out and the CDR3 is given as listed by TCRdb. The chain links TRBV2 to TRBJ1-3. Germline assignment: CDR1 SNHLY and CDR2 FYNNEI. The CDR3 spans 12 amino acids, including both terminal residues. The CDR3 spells CASRISGNTVYS.

CDR3 loop: CASSLRQGGGNTIYF. The CDR3 nucleotides read TGTGCCAGCAGCCTAAGACAGGGTGGAGGAAACACCATATATTTT. This chain links TRBV2 with TRBJ1-3, with 7 positions matching TRBD1. V lost 6 bases and J lost 4; bases outside the gene matches: 9. The germline V gene has CDR1 SNHLY and CDR2 FYNNEI. CDR3 length: 15 amino acids.

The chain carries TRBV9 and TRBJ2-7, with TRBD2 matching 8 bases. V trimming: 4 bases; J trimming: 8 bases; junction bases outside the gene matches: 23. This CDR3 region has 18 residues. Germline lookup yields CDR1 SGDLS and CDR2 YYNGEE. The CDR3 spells CASSNRQSRDGGVRQQYF. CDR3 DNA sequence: TGTGCCAGCAGCAATCGCCAGTCCCGGGACGGGGGGGTGAGGCAGCAGTACTTC.

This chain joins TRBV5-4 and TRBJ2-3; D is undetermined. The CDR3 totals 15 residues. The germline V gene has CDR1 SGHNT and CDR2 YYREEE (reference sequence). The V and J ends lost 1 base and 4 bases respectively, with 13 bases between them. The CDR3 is CASSLLGSVPDTQYF. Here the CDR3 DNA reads TGTGCCAGCAGCTTGCTGGGTTCGGTGCCAGATACGCAGTATTTT.

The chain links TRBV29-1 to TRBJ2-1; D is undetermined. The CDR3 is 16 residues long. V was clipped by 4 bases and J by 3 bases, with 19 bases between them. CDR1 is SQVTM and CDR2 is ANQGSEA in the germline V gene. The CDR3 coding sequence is TGCAGCGTTGGGGGTGTTAGTCTCAAATACTACAATGAGCAGTTCTTC. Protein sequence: CSVGGVSLKYYNEQFF.

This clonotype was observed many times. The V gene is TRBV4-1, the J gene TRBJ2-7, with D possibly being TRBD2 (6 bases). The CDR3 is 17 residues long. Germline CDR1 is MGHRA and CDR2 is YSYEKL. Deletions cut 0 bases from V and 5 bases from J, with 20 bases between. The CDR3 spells CASSQDGKETRGHEQYF. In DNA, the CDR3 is TGCGCCAGCAGCCAAGATGGTAAGGAGACTAGAGGACACGAGCAGTACTTC.

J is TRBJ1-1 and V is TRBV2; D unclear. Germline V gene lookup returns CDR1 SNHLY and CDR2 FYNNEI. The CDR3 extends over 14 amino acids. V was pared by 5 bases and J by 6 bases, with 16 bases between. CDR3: CASSPPEPTAEAFF. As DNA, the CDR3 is TGTGCCAGCAGTCCCCCGGAGCCCACAGCTGAAGCTTTCTTT.

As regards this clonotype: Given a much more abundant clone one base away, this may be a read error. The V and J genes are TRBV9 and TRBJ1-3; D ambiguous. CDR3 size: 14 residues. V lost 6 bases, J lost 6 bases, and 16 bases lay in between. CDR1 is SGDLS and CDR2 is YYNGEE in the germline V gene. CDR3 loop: CASKPDLVENTIYF. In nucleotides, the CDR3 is TGTGCCAGCAAGCCTGACCTAGTAGAAAACACCATATATTTT.

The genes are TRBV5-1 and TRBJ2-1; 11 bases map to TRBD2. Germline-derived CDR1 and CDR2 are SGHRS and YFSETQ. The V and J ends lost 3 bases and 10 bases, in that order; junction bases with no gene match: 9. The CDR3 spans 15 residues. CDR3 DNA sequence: TGCGCCAGCAGCTACTTAGCGGGGGGGACCCCGGAGCAGTTCTTC. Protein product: CASSYLAGGTPEQFF.

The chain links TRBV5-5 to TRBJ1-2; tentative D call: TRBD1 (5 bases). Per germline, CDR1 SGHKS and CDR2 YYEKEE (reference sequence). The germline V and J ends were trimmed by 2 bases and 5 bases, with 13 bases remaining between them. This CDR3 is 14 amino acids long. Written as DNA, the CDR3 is TGTGCCAGCAGCTTTGACCAGGGAACATATGGCTACACCTTC. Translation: CASSFDQGTYGYTF. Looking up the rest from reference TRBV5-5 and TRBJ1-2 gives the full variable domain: DAGVTQSPTHLIKTRGQQVTLRCSPISGHKSVSWYQQVLGQGPQFIFQYYEKEERGRGNFPDRFSARQFPNYSSELNVNALLLGDSALYLCASSFDQGTYGYTFGSGTRLTVV.

CDR3 loop: CSASAGSNTEAFF. The DNA of the CDR3 is TGCAGTGCTAGTGCCGGTTCCAACACTGAAGCTTTCTTT. J is TRBJ1-1 and V is TRBV20-1, with D hard to call. Germline V gene lookup returns CDR1 DFQATT and CDR2 SNEGSKA (reference sequence). The CDR3 is 13 amino acids. V gave up 3 bases and J gave up 2 bases, with 10 bases separating them.

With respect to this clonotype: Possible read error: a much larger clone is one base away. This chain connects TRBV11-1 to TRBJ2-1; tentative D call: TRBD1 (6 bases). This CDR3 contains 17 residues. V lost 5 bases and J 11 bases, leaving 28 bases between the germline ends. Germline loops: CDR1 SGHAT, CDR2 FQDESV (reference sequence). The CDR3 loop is CASSPGGTRGNRNKQFF. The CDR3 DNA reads TGTGCCAGCAGCCCAGGTGGGACAAGGGGGAATAGGAATAAGCAGTTCTTC.

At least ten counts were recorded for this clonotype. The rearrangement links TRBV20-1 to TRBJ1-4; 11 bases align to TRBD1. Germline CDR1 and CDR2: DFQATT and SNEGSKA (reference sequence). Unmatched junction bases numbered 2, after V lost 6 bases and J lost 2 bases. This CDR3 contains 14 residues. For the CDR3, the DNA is TGCAGTGCCGGACAGGGGGCCACTAATGAAAAACTGTTTTTT. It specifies CSAGQGATNEKLFF.

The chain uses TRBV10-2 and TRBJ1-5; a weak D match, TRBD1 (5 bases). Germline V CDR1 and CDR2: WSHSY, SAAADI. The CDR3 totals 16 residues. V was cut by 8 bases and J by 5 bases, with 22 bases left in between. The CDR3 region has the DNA TGCGCCAGCTGTCCTCTGGGGGGGACGGGGGATCAGCCCCAGCATTTT. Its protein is CASCPLGGTGDQPQHF.

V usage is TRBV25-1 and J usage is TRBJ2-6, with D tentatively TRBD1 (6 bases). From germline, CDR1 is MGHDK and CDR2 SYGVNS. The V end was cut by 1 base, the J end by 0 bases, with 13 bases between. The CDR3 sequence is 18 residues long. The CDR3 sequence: CASSEFEGTSSGANVLTF. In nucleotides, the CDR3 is TGTGCCAGCAGTGAATTCGAGGGGACAAGCTCTGGGGCCAACGTCCTGACTTTC.

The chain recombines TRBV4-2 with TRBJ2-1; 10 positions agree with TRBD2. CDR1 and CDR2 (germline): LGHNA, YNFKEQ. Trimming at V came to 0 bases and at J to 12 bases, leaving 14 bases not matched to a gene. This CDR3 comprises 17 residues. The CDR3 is CASSQDLTSGMGSGQFF. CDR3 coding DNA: TGTGCCAGCAGCCAAGATTTAACTAGCGGGATGGGTTCGGGGCAGTTCTTC.

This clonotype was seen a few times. Here the CDR3 DNA reads TGTGCCAGCAGTTACCGGCCTTCCACAGGACAGGGTAGAATGTATACGCAGTATTTT. This gives the protein CASSYRPSTGQGRMYTQYF. The chain links TRBV6-2 or TRBV6-3 to TRBJ2-3, with 8 bases matching TRBD1. The CDR3 spans 19 residues. Germline CDR1 MNHEY, CDR2 SVGEGT. The V and J ends lost 2 bases and 7 bases, in that order; junction bases with no gene match: 20.

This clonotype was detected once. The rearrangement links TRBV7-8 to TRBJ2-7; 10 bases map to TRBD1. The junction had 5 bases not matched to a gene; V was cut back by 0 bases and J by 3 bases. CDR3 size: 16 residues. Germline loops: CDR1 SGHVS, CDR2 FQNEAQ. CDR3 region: CASSLAPDRGHYEQYF. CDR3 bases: TGTGCCAGCAGCTTAGCTCCAGACAGGGGGCACTACGAGCAGTACTTC.

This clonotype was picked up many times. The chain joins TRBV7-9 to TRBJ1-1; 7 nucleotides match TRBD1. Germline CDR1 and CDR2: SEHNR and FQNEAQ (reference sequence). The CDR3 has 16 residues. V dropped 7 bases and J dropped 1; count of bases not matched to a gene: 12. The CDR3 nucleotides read TGTGCCAGCACCCGCATTCAGGGGGGCGGGAACACTGAAGCTTTCTTT. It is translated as CASTRIQGGGNTEAFF.

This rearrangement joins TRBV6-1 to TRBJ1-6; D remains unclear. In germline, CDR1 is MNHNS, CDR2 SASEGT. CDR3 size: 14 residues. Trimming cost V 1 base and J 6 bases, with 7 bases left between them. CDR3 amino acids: CASSEGQLNSPLHF. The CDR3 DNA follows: TGTGCCAGCAGTGAAGGCCAGCTTAATTCACCCCTCCACTTT.

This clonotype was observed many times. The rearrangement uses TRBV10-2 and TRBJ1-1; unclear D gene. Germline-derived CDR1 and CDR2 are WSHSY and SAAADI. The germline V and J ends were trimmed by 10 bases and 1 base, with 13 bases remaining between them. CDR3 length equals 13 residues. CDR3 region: CATLAGRNTEAFF. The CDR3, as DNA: TGCGCCACCCTCGCCGGGAGGAACACTGAAGCTTTCTTT.

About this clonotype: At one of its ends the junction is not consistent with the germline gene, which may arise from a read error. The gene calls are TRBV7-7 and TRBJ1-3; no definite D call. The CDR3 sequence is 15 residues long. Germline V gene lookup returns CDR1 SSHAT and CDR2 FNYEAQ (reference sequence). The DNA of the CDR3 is TGTGCTAGCAGCTCGAGCAAGAGCTCTGGAAACACCATATATTTT. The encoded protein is CASSSSKSSGNTIYF. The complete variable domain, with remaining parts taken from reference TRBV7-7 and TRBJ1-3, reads GAGVSQSPRYKVTKRGQDVTLRCDPISSHATLYWYQQALGQGPEFLTYFNYEAQPDKSGLPSDRFSAERPEGSISTLTIQRTEQRDSAMYRCASSSSKSSGNTIYFGEGSWLTVV.

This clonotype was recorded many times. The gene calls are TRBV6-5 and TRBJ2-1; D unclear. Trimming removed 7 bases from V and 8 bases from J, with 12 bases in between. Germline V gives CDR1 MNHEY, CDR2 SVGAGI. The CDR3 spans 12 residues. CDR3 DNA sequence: TGTGCCAGCACCCTGACTCGAGATGAGCAGTTCTTC. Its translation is CASTLTRDEQFF.

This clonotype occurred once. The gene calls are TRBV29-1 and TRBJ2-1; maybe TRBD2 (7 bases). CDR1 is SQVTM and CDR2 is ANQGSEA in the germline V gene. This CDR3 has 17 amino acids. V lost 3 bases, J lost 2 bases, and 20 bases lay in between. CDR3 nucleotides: TGCAGCGTTGAGGGGGAGGGGGGGACCCTTACCTACAATGAGCAGTTCTTC. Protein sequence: CSVEGEGGTLTYNEQFF.

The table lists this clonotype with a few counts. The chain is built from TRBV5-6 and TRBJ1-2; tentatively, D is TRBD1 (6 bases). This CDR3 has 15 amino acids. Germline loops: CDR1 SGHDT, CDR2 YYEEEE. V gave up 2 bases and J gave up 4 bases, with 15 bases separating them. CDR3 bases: TGTGCCAGCAGCTTTTGGGGGGGGCCCGTCTATGGCTACACCTTC. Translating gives CASSFWGGPVYGYTF.